This T cell receptor (beta chain) originates from a study of response to subunit inactivated influenza vaccine (dated by TCRdb to the late 2010s). Describing the broader study: To follow how T cells responded to a trivalent subunit inactivated influenza vaccine, the researchers relied on deep quantitative profiling of the T cell receptor repertoire.

Here is what the overall study found, with its caveats: The authors proposed that each seasonal influenza vaccination may bring in only a limited number of new T cells.

The germline V gene (reference sequence) gives CDR1 as DFQATT and CDR2 as SNEGSKA. The CDR3 runs 15 residues from the cysteine to the phenylalanine. Only CDR3 DNA remains: 45 bases, in frame from the first base. V sheds 2 bases and J sheds 4 bases, leaving 15 bases between their ends. About this clonotype itself: Its antigen is still unknown. Base qualities are missing; no much larger clone stands one base away.

Receptor amplification or capture employed RT-PCR. The instrument was an Illumina HiSeq 2500. In-frame beta chains were kept once TCRdb had trimmed the public reads at Q25 with fastp and called clones with MiXCR. One record per CDR3 amino acid sequence lists the most common genes and DNA. Counted in this sample were 500,000 or so distinct CDR3 sequences; approximately 15% of them appeared once. Of the sample, roughly 3% is held by the ten largest clones. The specimen was CD4+ T cells sorted from PBMCs, collected about 24 months after vaccination. The chain is made from TRBV20-1 and TRBJ2-1; TRBD2 is possibly the D segment (6 matching bases). The source is a man between 50 and 69 years old who received an inactivated influenza vaccine. Donor details come from another sample of the same person, matched by shared clones. The CDR3 reads as follows: CSARPEGLRYNEQFF. The bases read TGCAGTGCTAGACCGGAGGGCCTTAGGTACAATGAGCAGTTCTTC.